This TCR beta chain was observed in a study of response to subunit inactivated influenza vaccine. With regard to this clonotype: Its antigen is not known.

Study results and caveats: Each seasonal influenza vaccination, the authors suggested, recruits few new T cells.

Trimming left V 3 bases short and J 4 bases short, with 13 bases between. The CDR3 contains 15 residues. Germline lookup yields CDR1 LGHDT and CDR2 YNNKEL (reference sequence). TCRdb independently ran MiXCR on the RT-PCR reads; one entry per CDR3 protein. The data hold some 850,000 distinct CDR3 sequences, with less than 20% observed a single time. The starting material was PBMCs from blood, obtained more than 4 days after vaccination. This TCR came from a man aged 50 to 59 who received an inactivated influenza vaccine. The chain has TRBV3-1 and TRBJ2-4; tentatively, D is TRBD1 or TRBD2 (5 bases each). Here the CDR3 DNA reads TGTGCCAGCAGCCACACCGGGACCGAAAAAAACATTCAGTACTTC. Protein product: CASSHTGTEKNIQYF.